The sequence of this T cell receptor (beta chain) was determined in a study of response to subunit inactivated influenza vaccine. V was pared by 1 base and J by 2 bases, with 9 bases of the junction left unmatched. Germline V CDR1 and CDR2: SGHRS, YFSETQ. This CDR3 has 19 residues. Using its own MiXCR run on the RT-PCR reads, TCRdb lists one record per CDR3 protein. In the table there are approximately 530,000 distinct CDR3 sequences, about 8% of which are singletons. This clonotype came up many times. This rearrangement joins TRBV5-1 to TRBJ2-1; 13 nucleotides align to TRBD2. The sample consisted of PBMCs from blood, taken less than 30 months after vaccination. The sequence was collected from a man between 50 and 69 years old who received an inactivated influenza vaccine. CDR3 residues: CASSLTGTSGNLAYNEQFF. CDR3 in DNA: TGCGCCAGCAGCTTGACCGGGACTAGCGGGAACCTAGCCTACAATGAGCAGTTCTTC.